This T cell receptor (beta chain) originates from a study of blood T cell repertoires in COVID-19. Turning to the study itself: The study drew acute and convalescent COVID-19 samples from the United States, Italy and Spain. Sources were T cells, B-cell-depleted T cells, or PBMCs; the material itself was cDNA or gDNA.

As handled by the study authors: How many nucleated cells were present was estimated from reference gene primer amplification. Profiling relied on immunoSEQ multiplex PCR, and the TCRdb table lists in-frame clones only, not all of them. D and trimming were read from the DNA, whereas the V and J calls and clone size are those reported in that table. The data hold about 170,000 clones, with around 80% observed a single time. The table lists this clone with a count of one. This clonotype was sampled from a woman aged 70 to 79 with acute or convalescent COVID-19. Sequenced material: peripheral blood.

Written as DNA, the CDR3 is TGCGCCAGCAGCCAAGGCCGGGACAGGGGCGGCTACACCTTC. Encoded protein: CASSQGRDRGGYTF. The genes are TRBV4-3 and TRBJ1-2, with 10 bases that match TRBD1. Unmatched junction bases numbered 4, after V lost 1 base and J lost 8 bases. Germline lookup yields CDR1 LGHNA and CDR2 YSLEER. CDR3 size: 14 residues.